This T cell receptor (beta chain) comes out of a study of technical replicates of blood from several donors. The table came from immunoSEQ multiplex PCR; TCRdb's copy has only in-frame clones and leaves some out. The sample has about 84,000 clones, around 93% seen once; the top ten hold around 0.3%. This sequence was found in a human donor in good health. Sequencing used T cells isolated from PBMCs.

The CDR3 nucleotides read TGTGCCAGCAGCCACCACGGGACACTGAACACCGGGGAGCTGTTTTTT. It codes for CASSHHGTLNTGELFF. V gene TRBV11-1 combines with J gene TRBJ2-2, with TRBD1 as a possible D gene (6 bases). The CDR3 has 16 amino acids. Trimming cost V 5 bases and J 1 base, with 14 bases left between them. Germline V lookup: CDR1 SGHAT, CDR2 FQDESV (reference sequence).